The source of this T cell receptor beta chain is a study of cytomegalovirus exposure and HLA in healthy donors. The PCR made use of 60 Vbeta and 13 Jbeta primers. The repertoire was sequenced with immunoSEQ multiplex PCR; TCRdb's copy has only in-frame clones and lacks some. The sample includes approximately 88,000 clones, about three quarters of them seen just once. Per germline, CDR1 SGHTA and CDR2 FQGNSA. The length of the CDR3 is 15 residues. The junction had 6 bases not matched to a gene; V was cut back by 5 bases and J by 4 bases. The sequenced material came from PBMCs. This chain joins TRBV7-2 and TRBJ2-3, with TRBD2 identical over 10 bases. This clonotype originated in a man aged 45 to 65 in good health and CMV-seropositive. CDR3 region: CASSPSGGGADTQYF. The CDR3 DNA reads TGTGCCAGCAGCCCTAGCGGGGGAGGAGCAGATACGCAGTATTTT.